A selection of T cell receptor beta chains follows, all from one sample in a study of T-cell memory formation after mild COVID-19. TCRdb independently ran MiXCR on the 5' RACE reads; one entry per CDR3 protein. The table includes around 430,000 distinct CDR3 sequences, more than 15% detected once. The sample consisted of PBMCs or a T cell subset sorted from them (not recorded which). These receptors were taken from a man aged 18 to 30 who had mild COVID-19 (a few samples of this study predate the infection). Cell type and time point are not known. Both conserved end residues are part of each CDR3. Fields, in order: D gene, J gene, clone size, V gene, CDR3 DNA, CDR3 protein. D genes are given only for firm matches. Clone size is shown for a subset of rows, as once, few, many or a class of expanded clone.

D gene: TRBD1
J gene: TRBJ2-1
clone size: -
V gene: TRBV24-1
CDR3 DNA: TGTGCCGTCCGGGACAGGGGTTCGAATGAGCAGTTCTTC
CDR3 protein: CAVRDRGSNEQFF

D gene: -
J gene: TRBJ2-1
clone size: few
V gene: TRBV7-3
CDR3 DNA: TGTGCCAGCAGCTCCGAGACATACAATGAGCAGTTCTTC
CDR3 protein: CASSSETYNEQFF

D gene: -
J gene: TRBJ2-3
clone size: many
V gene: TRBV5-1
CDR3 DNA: TGCGCCAGCAGCTTGGCCGGCAGGGTCACAGATACGCAGTATTTT
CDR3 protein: CASSLAGRVTDTQYF

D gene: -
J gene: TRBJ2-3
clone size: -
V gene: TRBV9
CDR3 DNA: TGTGCCAGCAGCTCACCCCCCGAGGATTACACAGATACGCAGTATTTT
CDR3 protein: CASSSPPEDYTDTQYF

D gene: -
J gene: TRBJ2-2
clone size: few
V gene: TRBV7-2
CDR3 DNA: TGTGCCAGCACCGCCACTAGCCCCAACACCGGGGAGCTGTTTTTT
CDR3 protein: CASTATSPNTGELFF

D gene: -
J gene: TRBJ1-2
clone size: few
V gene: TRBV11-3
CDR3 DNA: TGTGCCAGCAGCTTCTTGAGTGGGGAAGGCTACACCTTC
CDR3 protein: CASSFLSGEGYTF

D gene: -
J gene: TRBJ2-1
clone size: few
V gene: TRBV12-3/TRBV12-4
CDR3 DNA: TGTGCCAGCAGTTTTATCGGGAATGAGCAGTTCTTC
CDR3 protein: CASSFIGNEQFF

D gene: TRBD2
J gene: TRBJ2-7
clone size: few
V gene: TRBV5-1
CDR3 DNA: TGCGCCAGCAGCTTGAGGCTAGCGGGGGCAAGCTCCTACGAGCAGTACTTC
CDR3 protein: CASSLRLAGASSYEQYF

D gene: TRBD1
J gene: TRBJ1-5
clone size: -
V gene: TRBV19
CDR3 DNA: TGTGCCAGTAGTATCGGGACAGGGCGGTCTCGTCAGCCCCAGCATTTT
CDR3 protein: CASSIGTGRSRQPQHF

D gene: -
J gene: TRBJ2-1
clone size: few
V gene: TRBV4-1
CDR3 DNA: TGCGCCAGCAGCCAAGACGACTGGTTGGACGGAGAGAATGAGCAGTTCTTC
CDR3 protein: CASSQDDWLDGENEQFF

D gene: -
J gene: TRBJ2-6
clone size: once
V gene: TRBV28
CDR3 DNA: TGTGCCAGCAGTCCCGGACATACATACTCTGGGGCCAACGTCCTGACTTTC
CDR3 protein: CASSPGHTYSGANVLTF

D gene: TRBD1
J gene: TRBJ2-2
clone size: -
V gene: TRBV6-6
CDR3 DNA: TGTGCCAGCAGGGGGACAGGGGTGTTCACCGGGGAGCTGTTTTTT
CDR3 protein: CASRGTGVFTGELFF

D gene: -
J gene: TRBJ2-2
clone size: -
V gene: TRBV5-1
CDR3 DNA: TGCGCCAGCAGCTTCGAGGGCACCGGGGAGCTGTTTTTT
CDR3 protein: CASSFEGTGELFF

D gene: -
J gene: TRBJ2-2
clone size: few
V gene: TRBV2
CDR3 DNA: TGTGCCAGCAGTGAACACTCCGGTGCCACCGGGGAGCTGTTTTTT
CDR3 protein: CASSEHSGATGELFF

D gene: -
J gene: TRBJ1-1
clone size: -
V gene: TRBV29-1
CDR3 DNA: TGCAGCGTTGACCCGCGGGGCACTGAAGCTTTCTTT
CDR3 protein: CSVDPRGTEAFF

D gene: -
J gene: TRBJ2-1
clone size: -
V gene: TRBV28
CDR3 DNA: TGTGCCAGCAGTTCCCAAGGAGCTAACAACTACAATGAGCAGTTCTTC
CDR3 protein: CASSSQGANNYNEQFF

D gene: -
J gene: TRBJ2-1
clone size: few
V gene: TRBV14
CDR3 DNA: TGTGCCAGCAGCCTCGGGCCCCGGGCCAGGAATGAGCAGTTCTTC
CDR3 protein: CASSLGPRARNEQFF

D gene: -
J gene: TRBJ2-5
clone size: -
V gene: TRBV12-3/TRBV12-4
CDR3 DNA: TGTGCCAGCAGCCGTTTGGAGATACAAGAGACCCAGTACTTC
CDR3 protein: CASSRLEIQETQYF

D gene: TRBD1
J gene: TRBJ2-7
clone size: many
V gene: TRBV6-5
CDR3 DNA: TGTGCCAGCAGTTTGGGACAGGGGGGCTACGAGCAGTACTTC
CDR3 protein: CASSLGQGGYEQYF

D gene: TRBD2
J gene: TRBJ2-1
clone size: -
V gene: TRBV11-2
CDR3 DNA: TGTGCCAGCAGCTTAGATCGGACTAGCGGGGGTCCCCACTACAATGAGCAGTTCTTC
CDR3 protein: CASSLDRTSGGPHYNEQFF

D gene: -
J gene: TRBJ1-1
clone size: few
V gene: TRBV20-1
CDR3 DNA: TGCAGTGCTCCCCGCGCGTACAACACTGAAGCTTTCTTT
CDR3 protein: CSAPRAYNTEAFF

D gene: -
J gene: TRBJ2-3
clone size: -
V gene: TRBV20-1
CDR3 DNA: TGCAGTGCCCCGGACAATCGAGGCACAGATACGCAGTATTTT
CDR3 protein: CSAPDNRGTDTQYF

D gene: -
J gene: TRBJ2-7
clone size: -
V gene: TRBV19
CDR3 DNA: TGTGCCACGAAACAGGGACATTCCTACGAGCAGTACTTC
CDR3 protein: CATKQGHSYEQYF

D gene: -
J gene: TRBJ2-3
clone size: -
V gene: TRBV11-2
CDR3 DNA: TGTGCCAGCATAGGGCGTTACAACACAGATACGCAGTATTTT
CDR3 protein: CASIGRYNTDTQYF

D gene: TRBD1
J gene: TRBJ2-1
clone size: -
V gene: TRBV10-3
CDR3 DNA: TGTGCCATCAGTGGGACAGGGTATCAGCAGTTCTTC
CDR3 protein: CAISGTGYQQFF

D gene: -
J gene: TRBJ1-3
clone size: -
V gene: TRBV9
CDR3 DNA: TGTGCCAGCAGCGCCCGGTTGGGCGGAAACACCATATATTTT
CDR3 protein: CASSARLGGNTIYF

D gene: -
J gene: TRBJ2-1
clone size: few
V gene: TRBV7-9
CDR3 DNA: TGTGCCAGCAGCTGGGCCTCGGGTTGGCAGTTCTTC
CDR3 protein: CASSWASGWQFF

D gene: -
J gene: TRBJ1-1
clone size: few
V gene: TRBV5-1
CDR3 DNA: TGCGCCAGCAGCTTGTATTCCAGGGACACTGAAGCTTTCTTT
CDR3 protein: CASSLYSRDTEAFF

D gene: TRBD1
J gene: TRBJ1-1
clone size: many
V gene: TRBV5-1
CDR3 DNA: TGCGCCAGCAGCTTGTCAGCGACAGGGGTCAACACTGAAGCTTTCTTT
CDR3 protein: CASSLSATGVNTEAFF

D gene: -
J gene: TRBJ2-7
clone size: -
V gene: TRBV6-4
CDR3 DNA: TGTGCCAGCAGTGGGACCCGTTGCAGGATGAAGACCTACGAGCAGTACTTC
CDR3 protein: CASSGTRCRMKTYEQYF

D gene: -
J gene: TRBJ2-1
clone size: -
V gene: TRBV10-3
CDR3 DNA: TGTGCCATCAGTTTCTGGGGGGGCCCGCGGAGCTCCTACAATGAGCAGTTCTTC
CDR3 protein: CAISFWGGPRSSYNEQFF

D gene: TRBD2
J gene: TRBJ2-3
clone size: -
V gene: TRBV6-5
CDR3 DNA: TGTGCCTGCCGAAGAAGCGGGGGGGATTTAGATACGCAGTATTTT
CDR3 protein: CACRRSGGDLDTQYF

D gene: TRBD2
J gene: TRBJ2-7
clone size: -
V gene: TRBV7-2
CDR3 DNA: TGTGCCAGCACCGGGGGGGTTTCCTACGAGCAGTACTTC
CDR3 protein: CASTGGVSYEQYF

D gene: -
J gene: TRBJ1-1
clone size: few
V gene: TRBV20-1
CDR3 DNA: TGCAGTGCTAGAGAGGGGTTGATAAGAGACACTGAAGCTTTCTTT
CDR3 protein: CSAREGLIRDTEAFF

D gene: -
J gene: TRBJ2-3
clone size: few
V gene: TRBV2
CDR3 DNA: TGTGCCAGCAGTGAACAGGGGTCCCTGGCAGATACGCAGTATTTT
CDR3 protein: CASSEQGSLADTQYF

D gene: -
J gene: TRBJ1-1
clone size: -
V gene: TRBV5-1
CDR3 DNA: TGCGCCAGCAGCCCCAGCACGGCTGAAGCTTTCTTT
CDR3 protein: CASSPSTAEAFF

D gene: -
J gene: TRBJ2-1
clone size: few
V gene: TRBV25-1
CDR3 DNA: TGTGCCAGCAGTGATCCTGCTTCGGATGAGCAGTTCTTC
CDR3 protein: CASSDPASDEQFF